These T cell receptor beta chains were read from a single sample in a study of blood T cells in healthy people across ages. TCRdb passed the 5' RACE reads through MiXCR, listing each CDR3 protein once. The sample has 550,000 to 700,000 distinct CDR3 sequences, 27% seen once. Material: blood. The receptors were gathered from a woman in her seventies in good health. The CDR3 runs from the conserved cysteine through the conserved F or W. Each record gives: CDR3 protein, V gene, J gene.

CASSSQGRSQETQYF	TRBV7-9	TRBJ2-5
CASSLGVLGLGGPETQYF	TRBV27	TRBJ2-5
CSALGVREQFF	TRBV20-1	TRBJ2-1
CASSLDTSSLEQYF	TRBV11-2	TRBJ2-7
CASSLRAVLNTGELFF	TRBV7-3	TRBJ2-2
CSARDRQGALYGYTF	TRBV20-1	TRBJ1-2
CSRLAGGPSDTQYF	TRBV20-1	TRBJ2-3
CASSQDTRGDTQYF	TRBV4-3	TRBJ2-3
CSVAGTSYEQYF	TRBV29-1	.
CASSVNFETQYF	TRBV9	TRBJ2-5
CSARDPDPYNEQFF	TRBV20-1	TRBJ2-1
CASSWTGFDGYTF	TRBV3-1	TRBJ1-2
CAISPSDRRLETQYF	TRBV10-3	TRBJ2-5
CASSQGRGASYNEQFF	TRBV4-2	TRBJ2-1
CASSPQGSNEKLFF	TRBV4-1	TRBJ1-4
CASSQSRRGRMAQYGYTF	TRBV4-3	TRBJ1-2
CASRRDTAYEQYF	TRBV2	TRBJ2-7
CASSPSLRAPTEAFF	TRBV7-2	TRBJ1-1
CASSFGGTSGNEELFF	TRBV5-1	TRBJ1-4
CASSQDVSADTQYF	TRBV4-2	TRBJ2-3
CASSRVQGVGRTDTQYF	TRBV7-2	TRBJ2-3
CASSPNRVSETQYF	TRBV18	TRBJ2-5
CASSLGQGANNSPLHF	TRBV5-1	TRBJ1-6
CASSSSGGYTF	TRBV12-3/TRBV12-4	TRBJ1-2